Sequencing of this TCR beta chain was carried out in a study of blood T cells in healthy people across ages. At the level of the study: Capture by template switching was about one barcoded beta molecule per two T cells.

The study, taken as a whole, reports: A greater number of naive CD4+ cells and higher diversity distinguished long-lived donors from aged donors.

The CDR3 loop spans 15 amino acids. The V and J ends lost 7 bases and 0 bases respectively, with 10 bases between them. As to this clonotype: Its matching antigen is unknown.

Alongside a J-beta primer mix, a sample-barcoded 5' primer served in a second PCR lasting roughly 7 to 11 cycles. TCRdb ran MiXCR on the 5' RACE reads and lists one entry per CDR3 protein. The repertoire holds roughly 1,800,000 distinct CDR3 sequences, about 50% seen once, with 2.1% in the top ten. Per individual sample, total RNA of at least 6 micrograms was extracted. The receptor's source is a woman aged 40 to 50 in good health. The V call is TRBV12-3 or TRBV12-4, the J call TRBJ2-6, with D unresolved. The sequenced sample consisted of blood. The CDR3 nucleotides read TGTGCCAGCAAGGGTAGGCTCTCTGGGGCCAACGTCCTGACTTTC. Protein: CASKGRLSGANVLTF.